These 3 T cell receptor beta chains were all obtained from the same sample, sequenced in a study of blood T cell repertoires in COVID-19. This table comes from immunoSEQ multiplex PCR, and its TCRdb copy is limited to in-frame clones, with some not included. There are around 99,000 clones in the sample; about three quarters occur only once, and approximately 8.7% lies in the top ten. The sequencing input was peripheral blood. Receptors originate from a man aged 50-60 years who had recovered from COVID-19.

V is TRBV7-9 and J is TRBJ1-6; 7 bases match TRBD1. The CDR3 is 16 residues long. Looked up from germline, CDR1 is SEHNR and CDR2 is FQNEAQ (reference sequence). The V and J ends lost 5 bases and 10 bases, in that order; junction bases with no gene match: 14. In DNA, the CDR3 is TGTGCCAGCAGCGCAGGGGGACAACGGGGTAGCTCACCCCTCCACTTT. The encoded protein is CASSAGGQRGSSPLHF.

CDR3 nucleotides: TGTGCCAGTACGTCCTGGGCTGAGCAGTTCTTC. It codes for CASTSWAEQFF. This chain connects TRBV19 to TRBJ2-1; D gene uncertain. Germline CDR1 reads LNHDA; CDR2 reads SQIVND (reference sequence). This CDR3 has 11 amino acids. The V gene lost 7 bases and the J gene lost 9 bases, with 10 bases spanning the gap.

The V and J genes are TRBV3-1 (or the pseudogene TRBV3-2) and TRBJ1-1, with 10 bases matching TRBD1. Unmatched junction bases numbered 7, after V lost 2 bases and J lost 7 bases. Germline V gives CDR1 LGHDT, CDR2 YNNKEL (reference sequence). This CDR3 is built from 15 residues. The chain's CDR3 is CASSQRDRGPGEAFF. In DNA, the CDR3 is TGTGCCAGCAGCCAACGAGACAGGGGGCCTGGTGAAGCTTTCTTT.